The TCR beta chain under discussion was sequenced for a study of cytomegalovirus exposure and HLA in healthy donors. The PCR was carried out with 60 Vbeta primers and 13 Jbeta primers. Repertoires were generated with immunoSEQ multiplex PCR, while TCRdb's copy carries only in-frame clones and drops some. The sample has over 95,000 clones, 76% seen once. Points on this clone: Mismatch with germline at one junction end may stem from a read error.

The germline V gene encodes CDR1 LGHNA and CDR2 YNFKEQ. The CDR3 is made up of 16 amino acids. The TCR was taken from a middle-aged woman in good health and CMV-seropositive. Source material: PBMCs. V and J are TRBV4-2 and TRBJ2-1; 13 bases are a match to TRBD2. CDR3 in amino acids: CAGSQPTSGGGNEQFF. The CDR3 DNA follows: TGTGCCGGCAGCCAACCTACTAGCGGGGGGGGCAATGAGCAGTTCTTC.